This TCR beta chain was documented in a study of vaccination effects on CD4 cells after COVID-19. Study at large: Each culture well received roughly 1.8 million PBMC. These cells were then cultured in IMDM with approximately 10 IU/ml IL-2 and roughly 10 ug/ml peptides.

Cultured cells yielded isolated CD4+ T cells after 10 to 11 days. SARS-CoV-2 infected the person between March and December 2020, as confirmed by PCR. On this clone itself: Antigen specificity is unknown.

CDR1 is MDHEN, CDR2 SYDVKM, per germline. This CDR3 is 13 amino acids long. The V gene lost 1 base and the J gene lost 2 bases, with 6 bases spanning the gap. TCRdb keeps only in-frame clones here, not all; method: immunoSEQ multiplex PCR. Of tens of thousands of clones in the sample, just over 70% were seen once. The V call is TRBV28, the J call TRBJ2-7; D ambiguous. This specimen was CD4+ T cells from PBMCs cultured without peptide, taken before COVID-19 vaccination. The receptor was derived from a human donor who had a prior SARS-CoV-2 infection. In DNA, the CDR3 is TGTGCCAGCAGTTTATACGCTACCTACGAGCAGTACTTC. It yields the protein CASSLYATYEQYF. Together with reference TRBV28 and TRBJ2-7, the CDR3 gives the full variable domain: DVKVTQSSRYLVKRTGEKVFLECVQDMDHENMFWYRQDPGLGLRLIYFSYDVKMKEKGDIPEGYSVSREKKERFSLILESASTNQTSMYLCASSLYATYEQYFGPGTRLTVT.